Sequencing of this TCR beta chain was carried out in a study of early T cells in non-severe SARS-CoV-2 infection. Study details: Bulk RNA isolated from unsorted whole blood underwent sequencing; chains were not paired.

General study points: Anti-spike CD8 responses were favored by VDJdb matching, which missed private and CD4 specificities.

This CDR3 is 13 amino acids long. The germline gives CDR1 SGHRS, CDR2 YFSETQ. V was clipped by 2 bases and J by 5 bases, with 10 bases between them. With respect to this clonotype: Its specificity is not known.

Unique molecular identifiers tagged individual cDNA molecules. MiXCR, run by TCRdb on the 5' RACE reads, gives a single entry per CDR3 protein. Of approximately 70,000 distinct CDR3 sequences listed, roughly 10% are singletons. V usage is TRBV5-1 and J usage is TRBJ2-5; D is possibly TRBD1 or TRBD2 (6 bases each). This receptor was obtained from an adult who was a healthcare worker with PCR-confirmed SARS-CoV-2 infection or an uninfected control (not recorded which). The material sequenced was whole blood. CDR3 sequence: CASSFEGGETQYF. DNA of the CDR3: TGCGCCAGCAGCTTTGAAGGGGGGGAGACCCAGTACTTC.